This T cell receptor (beta chain) was identified during a study of blood T cell repertoires in COVID-19 (TCRdb year 2020). Some background on the complete study: Collaborator samples came from the United States, Italy and Spain and covered acute and convalescent phases of COVID-19. The material from the prospective study consisted of cDNA or gDNA derived from T cells, B-cell-depleted T cells, or PBMCs. Subjects who had been exposed to COVID-19, were actively infected with it, or had recovered from it provided the deeply sampled blood TCRbeta repertoires that made up the dataset. A freely available public database, intended as a resource for researchers studying the immune response to SARS-CoV-2, is where the repertoires were released. The samples were drawn from the first 160 participants of the ongoing ImmuneRACE study and from 950 to 1,500 subjects provided by 6 global collaborators. Sample metadata almost always included a de-identified subject ID, COVID-19 status, age in years and sex. Where available, HLA class I and class II types were obtained from metadata supplied by the sample provider rather than from assay-based typing.

Overall results and qualifications from the work: Clinical and demographic metadata were provided uncurated, with the amount varying by source and participant.

Trimming accounts for 6 bases at V and 6 bases at J, while the number of junction bases matched to no gene is 2. Reading from cysteine to phenylalanine, the CDR3 counts 13 amino acids. Only CDR3 DNA is held: 39 bases, read in frame from base 1. For CDR1 and CDR2, the germline V gene (reference sequence) lists MNHNY and SVGAGI. As for this clone: The specificity of this receptor is unknown. No base quality values were provided; no much bigger clone lies one nucleotide off.

TCRbeta CDR3 regions were amplified from genomic DNA by means of the immunoSEQ Assay, a bias-controlled multiplex PCR. Per the source publication's procedure: Nucleated cell counts per sample were estimated from amplification of reference gene primers within the assay. To quantify the absolute abundance of each unique TCRbeta CDR3 rearrangement, sequence reads were collapsed and filtered. For each sample, productive Simpson clonality was calculated by taking the square root of Simpson's diversity index across productive rearrangements. Sourced from immuneACCESS, this table was stored by TCRdb with only in-frame sequences that have V and J called. A share of the clones is absent; for the studies checked, an unresolved V gene accounts for under half, and the remainder has no known explanation. The V and J calls and clone size come from that table; D and trimming were worked out from the DNA. Present in this sample are approximately 230,000 clones, roughly nine tenths of which were seen just once. The ten largest make up under 4% of the sample.

The collaborating institutions used their own protocols to collect whole blood in K2EDTA tubes. For TCRbeta analysis, collaborators shipped samples as frozen whole blood, isolated PBMCs, or DNA extracted from either of those sample types. The TCR sequence derives from a man younger than 35 with active or convalescent COVID-19. The sample was peripheral blood. The chain is made from TRBV6-6 and TRBJ2-7, with 13 junctional bases fitting TRBD2. CDR3 region: CASSGLAGAEQYF. The sequenced DNA is TGTGCCAGCAGCGGACTAGCGGGAGCCGAGCAGTACTTC.